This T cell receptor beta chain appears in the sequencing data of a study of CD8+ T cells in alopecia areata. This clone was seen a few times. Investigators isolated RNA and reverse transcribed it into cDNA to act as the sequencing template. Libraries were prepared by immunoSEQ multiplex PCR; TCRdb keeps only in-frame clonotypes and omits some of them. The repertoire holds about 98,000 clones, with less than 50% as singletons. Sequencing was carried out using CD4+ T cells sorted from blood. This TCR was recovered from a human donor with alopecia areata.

The CDR3 reads CASRRTRQETQYF. In DNA form, the CDR3 reads TGTGCCAGCAGGCGTACTAGGCAAGAGACCCAGTACTTC. The chain couples TRBV6-6 to TRBJ2-5, with D possibly being TRBD2 (5 bases). V dropped 6 bases and J dropped 2 bases, with 10 bases sitting between them. Per germline, CDR1 MNHNY and CDR2 SVGAGI (reference sequence). The length of the CDR3 is 13 residues.